These 5 T cell receptor beta chains share one sample of origin, sequenced in a study of control samples from healthy donors and cancer patients. This table comes from immunoSEQ multiplex PCR, and its TCRdb copy is limited to in-frame clones, with some not included. The sample consists of about 51,000 clones, roughly 90% of them appearing once. The sample consisted of PBMCs. These TCRs come from a man aged 35-49 years with colorectal cancer.

The chain employs TRBV11-2 and TRBJ1-1; 8 positions agree with TRBD1. Trimming took 5 bases from V and 4 from J; bases not matched to a gene: 9. Germline loops: CDR1 SGHAT, CDR2 FQNNGV. This CDR3 has 15 residues. The CDR3 loop reads CASSPGWDRSTEAFF. In DNA, the CDR3 is TGTGCCAGCAGCCCTGGATGGGACAGGTCCACTGAAGCTTTCTTT.

V and J are TRBV12-3 or TRBV12-4 and TRBJ1-1; D is ambiguous. Between the trimmed V and J ends, which lost 5 bases and 4 bases, there was a span of 11 bases. This CDR3 has 13 amino acids. The CDR3 coding sequence is TGTGCCAGCAGTAGAGGTGGAAGCACTGAAGCTTTCTTT. Translating it yields CASSRGGSTEAFF.

This chain links TRBV3-1 (or the pseudogene TRBV3-2) with TRBJ2-1; 8 bases match TRBD2. Germline values: CDR1 LGHDT, CDR2 YNNKEL (reference sequence). The CDR3 consists of 14 residues. The V gene end was trimmed by 6 bases and the J gene end by 6 bases; junction bases not matched to a gene: 7. In nucleotides, the CDR3 is TGTGCCAGCAGATCCAGCGGGAGACGCAATGAGCAGTTCTTC. Its protein is CASRSSGRRNEQFF.

The gene calls are TRBV18 and TRBJ1-2; D gene ambiguous. CDR3 length: 16 residues. Deletions cut 2 bases from V and 5 bases from J, with 18 bases between. CDR1 and CDR2 from the germline V gene are KGHSH and LQKENI. CDR3 region: CASSPDRQQNIYGYTF. CDR3 bases: TGTGCCAGCTCACCAGACCGACAACAAAATATATATGGCTACACCTTC.

The chain joins TRBV30 to TRBJ1-4, with D tentatively TRBD1 (5 bases). The CDR3 spans 14 residues. Per the germline V gene, CDR1 is GTSNPN and CDR2 is SVGIG (reference sequence). V was shortened by 2 bases and J by 5 bases, with 12 bases between the two germline ends. The CDR3 DNA follows: TGTGCCTGGAGTTTGGGACTCACCAATGAAAAACTGTTTTTT. Protein sequence: CAWSLGLTNEKLFF.